This T cell receptor (beta chain) was sequenced for a study of prognosis after radiotherapy for stage I lung cancer. For the study at large: Patient ages ran from roughly 53 to 95, with a median of approximately 70 years, and the group had about a dozen men and 5 to 7 women. Whole-study results and caveats: Frequencies of TRBV and TRBJ gene use reportedly varied by whether patients had metastases.

The V gene's germline CDR1 is MDHEN and CDR2 SYDVKM. Between the trimmed V and J ends, which lost 2 bases and 14 bases, there was a span of 22 bases. The length of the CDR3 is 15 residues. Starting from genomic DNA, TCR beta CDR3 was amplified through two-round multiplex PCR. Round one of PCR was performed, and it used primers specific to each TRBV and TRBJ gene. TCRdb re-derived calls from the multiplex PCR reads in MiXCR, one entry per CDR3 protein. The sample has 20,000 to 25,000 distinct CDR3 sequences, approximately 42% seen once. A word on this clonotype: Its antigen is not known.

V usage is TRBV28 and J usage is TRBJ2-1; tentative D call: TRBD1 (6 bases). This clonotype was sampled from a donor aged 50 or older with non-small cell lung cancer. The sample consisted of PBMCs, taken before or after stereotactic body radiation therapy (not recorded which). Here the CDR3 DNA reads TGTGCCAGCAGTTTAGCCGGGACACGCTTTTTCGAGAAGTTCTTC. Protein product: CASSLAGTRFFEKFF.